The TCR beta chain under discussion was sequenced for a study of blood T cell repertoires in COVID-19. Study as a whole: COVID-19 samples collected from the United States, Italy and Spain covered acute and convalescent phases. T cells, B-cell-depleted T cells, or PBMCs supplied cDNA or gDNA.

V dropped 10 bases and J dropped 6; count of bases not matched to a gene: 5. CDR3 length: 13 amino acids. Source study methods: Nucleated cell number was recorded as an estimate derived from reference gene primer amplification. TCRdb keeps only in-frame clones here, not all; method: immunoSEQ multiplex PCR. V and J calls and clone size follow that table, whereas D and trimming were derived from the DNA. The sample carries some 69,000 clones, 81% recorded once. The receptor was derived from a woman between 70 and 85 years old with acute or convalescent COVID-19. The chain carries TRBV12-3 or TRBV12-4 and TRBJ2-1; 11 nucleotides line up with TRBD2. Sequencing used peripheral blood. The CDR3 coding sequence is TGTGCCACAGATAGCGGGAGGGCCAATGAGCAGTTCTTC. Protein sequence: CATDSGRANEQFF.